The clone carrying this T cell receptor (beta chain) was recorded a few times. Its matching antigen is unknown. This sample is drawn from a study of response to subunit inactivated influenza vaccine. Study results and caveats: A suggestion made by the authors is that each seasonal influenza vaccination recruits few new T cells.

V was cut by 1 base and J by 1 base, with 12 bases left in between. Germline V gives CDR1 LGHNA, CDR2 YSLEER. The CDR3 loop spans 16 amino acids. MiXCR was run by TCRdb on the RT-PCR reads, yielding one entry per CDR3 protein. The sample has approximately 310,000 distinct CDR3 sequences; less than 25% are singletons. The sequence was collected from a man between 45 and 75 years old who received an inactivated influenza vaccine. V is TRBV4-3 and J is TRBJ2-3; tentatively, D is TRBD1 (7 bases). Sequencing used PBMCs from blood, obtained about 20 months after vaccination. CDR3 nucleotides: TGCGCCAGCAGCCAAGGCGCCAGGGGGGGCACAGATACGCAGTATTTT. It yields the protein CASSQGARGGTDTQYF.